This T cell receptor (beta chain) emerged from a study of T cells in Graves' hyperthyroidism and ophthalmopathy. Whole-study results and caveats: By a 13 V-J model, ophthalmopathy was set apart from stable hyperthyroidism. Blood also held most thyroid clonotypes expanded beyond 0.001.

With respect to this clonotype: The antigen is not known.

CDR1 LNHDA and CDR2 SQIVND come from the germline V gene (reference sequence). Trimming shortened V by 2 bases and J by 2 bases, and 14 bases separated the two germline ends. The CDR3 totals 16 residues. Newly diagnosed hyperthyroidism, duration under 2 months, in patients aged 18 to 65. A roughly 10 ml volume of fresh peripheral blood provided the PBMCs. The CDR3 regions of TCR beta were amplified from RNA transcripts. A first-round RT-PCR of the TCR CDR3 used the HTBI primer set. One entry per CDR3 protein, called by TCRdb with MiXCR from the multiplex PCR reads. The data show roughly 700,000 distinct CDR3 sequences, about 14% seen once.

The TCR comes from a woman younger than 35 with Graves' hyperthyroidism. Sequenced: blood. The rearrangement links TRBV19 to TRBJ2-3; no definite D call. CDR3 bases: TGTGCCAGTAGTATATTGGGGATTGGACCCACAGATACGCAGTATTTT. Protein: CASSILGIGPTDTQYF.